The 21 T cell receptor beta chains presented below share a single source sample, sequenced in a study of tumor-infiltrating lymphocytes in primary liver carcinoma. For each extraction, RNA and DNA were obtained together from around 20-30 mg of unsorted bulk tissue. A primer matching the constant region was used to make TCR beta cDNA from approximately 500 ng of total RNA. Sequencing libraries for TCR beta derived from three nested multiplex PCR rounds that used slightly modified ARM-PCR. With TRBV1-TRBV30 forward primers and a C-beta reverse primer, the first two PCR rounds were run for roughly 10 cycles each. TCRdb processed the multiplex PCR reads anew with MiXCR; each CDR3 protein has one entry. Among 52,000 or so distinct CDR3 sequences listed, about 77% were seen once. Sequenced: liver tumor tissue from sampling region 5. Subset described: tumor region T5, tumor centre. These receptors were obtained from a middle-aged man with primary liver carcinoma and hepatitis B virus infection.

The chain carries TRBV30 and TRBJ1-1; perhaps TRBD1 as D (5 bases). This CDR3 is 14 amino acids long. V was shortened by 5 bases and J by 6 bases, with 19 bases between the two germline ends. Germline CDR1 is GTSNPN and CDR2 is SVGIG (reference sequence). CDR3 in amino acids: CAWSGLRWGSEAFF. The CDR3 DNA is TGTGCCTGGTCCGGGTTAAGGTGGGGGTCTGAAGCTTTCTTT.

This clonotype appeared a single time. Lacking the conserved final phenylalanine or tryptophan, this CDR3 likely reflects a read error. The DNA is omitted, as the CDR3 cannot be located on it reliably, and the CDR3 follows TCRdb's listing. The J gene is TRBJ1-1, the V gene TRBV29-1; the DNA was not used to check the table's D call, TRBD1. Germline CDR1 SQVTM, CDR2 ANQGSEA. The CDR3 sequence runs 10 residues, both termini included. The CDR3 loop reads CSVGDTEALY.

As for this clonotype: The junction departs from germline at one end; a sequencing error may be responsible. The genes are TRBV6-1 and TRBJ1-1; D unclear. CDR3 length: 13 amino acids. Per the germline V gene, CDR1 is MNHNS and CDR2 is SASEGT. The DNA for the CDR3 is TGTGCCAGCAGTGAAATCAAGAATACTGAAGTTTTCTTT. Translated, it gives CASSEIKNTEVFF.

The chain is built from TRBV11-1 and TRBJ1-1; D uncertain. Trimming removed 8 bases at V and 6 bases at J, with 13 bases between. The CDR3 spans 12 residues. Germline assignment: CDR1 SGHAT and CDR2 FQDESV (reference sequence). CDR3 DNA sequence: TGTGCCAGCGGGCATCAAGACCCTGAAGCTTTCTTT. Its translation: CASGHQDPEAFF.

As for this clonotype: Without the conserved terminal phenylalanine or tryptophan, this CDR3 likely stems from a read error. The chain employs TRBV29-1 and TRBJ2-7; a possible D gene is TRBD2 (5 bases). Germline V gene lookup returns CDR1 SQVTM and CDR2 ANQGSEA. The CDR3 sequence is 12 residues long. The CDR3 DNA reads as TGCAGTAATAGGACTGGGAAGTACGAGCAGTACTTA. Translating gives CSNRTGKYEQYL.

A word on this clonotype: A junction boundary mismatches the germline segment, possibly from a read error. The rearrangement joins TRBV30 to TRBJ2-3; 7 positions agree with TRBD2. Germline V gives CDR1 GTSNPN, CDR2 SVGIG (reference sequence). CDR3 size: 14 residues. CDR3 DNA: TGTGCCTCCGACCTCACGGGAGGCACAGATATGCAGTATTTT. This translates into CASDLTGGTDMQYF.

Regarding this clonotype: Compared with germline, one end of the junction differs, possibly owing to a read error. This chain uses TRBV11-2 with TRBJ2-7; 7 bases agree with TRBD1. CDR3 length: 15 residues. Germline V gives CDR1 SGHAT, CDR2 FQNNGV. The CDR3 spells CASSLQWTGENEQYF. CDR3 nucleotide sequence: TGTGCAAGCAGCTTACAATGGACAGGAGAAAACGAGCAGTACTTC.

Turning to this clonotype: An end of the junction does not agree with germline; a read error may underlie this. The chain joins TRBV11-3 to TRBJ1-5; D perhaps matches TRBD1 (5 bases). Germline-derived CDR1 and CDR2 are SGHNT and YENEEA. The CDR3 covers 16 residues. CDR3 nucleotide sequence: TGTGCCAACAGCGACCGACGGCGAGGGGCCAATCAGCCCCAGCATTTT. It is translated as CANSDRRRGANQPQHF. The full variable domain, completed using reference TRBV11-3 and TRBJ1-5, is EAGVVQSPRYKIIEKKQPVAFWCNPISGHNTLYWYLQNLGQGPELLIRYENEEAVDDSQLPKDRFSAERLKGVDSTLKIQPAELGDSAVYLCANSDRRRGANQPQHFGDGTRLSIL.

About this clonotype: A junction boundary mismatches the germline segment, possibly from a read error. This sequence joins TRBV11-1 and TRBJ2-3; D not resolved. This CDR3 contains 19 residues. Germline CDR1 SGHAT, CDR2 FQDESV (reference sequence). The CDR3 nucleotides are TGTGCCAGCAGTTCTGGTGGAAGCTCTGTTGGAGCCCGCACAGATACGCTGTATTTT. This gives the protein CASSSGGSSVGARTDTLYF.

To note about this clonotype: This CDR3 fails to terminate in the conserved phenylalanine or tryptophan, so it likely reflects a read error. The chain recombines TRBV5-6 with TRBJ1-1; 8 nucleotides line up with TRBD1. This CDR3 comprises 14 residues. Germline trimming cut 4 bases from V and 5 bases from J; bases unmatched to any gene: 7. CDR1 is SGHDT, CDR2 YYEEEE, per germline. The CDR3 reads CASSTRQGRTEAFS. In nucleotides, the CDR3 is TGTGCCAGCAGCACACGACAGGGGCGGACTGAAGCTTTCTCT.

The chain employs TRBV28 and TRBJ1-1; D not certain. V lost 2 bases and J 1 base, leaving 8 bases between the germline ends. CDR1 and CDR2 (germline): MDHEN, SYDVKM. CDR3 length equals 14 residues. The CDR3 region has the DNA TGTGCCAGCAGTTTACTACGAGAGAACACTGAAGCTTTCTTT. Amino acid sequence: CASSLLRENTEAFF.

To note about this clonotype: One end of the junction is discordant with germline, which a read error may explain. The V and J genes are TRBV6-1 and TRBJ2-1; no reliable D call. This CDR3 region has 13 residues. Germline V CDR1 and CDR2: MNHNS, SASEGT. The CDR3 nucleotides are TGTGCCAACAGTGAGCGCAAAGACAATGAGCAGTTCTTC. This encodes CANSERKDNEQFF.

This clonotype has a handful of counts. CDR3 amino acids: CASSSSRGEETQYF. The CDR3 coding sequence is TGTGCCAGCAGTTCATCCAGGGGAGAAGAGACCCAGTACTTC. V gene TRBV7-9 combines with J gene TRBJ2-5, with D maybe TRBD1 (6 bases). V dropped 6 bases and J dropped 3 bases, with 14 bases sitting between them. The CDR3 contains 14 residues. Germline lookup yields CDR1 SEHNR and CDR2 FQNEAQ (reference sequence).

This clonotype was seen a few times. A read error may produce the germline difference seen at one junction end. This chain uses TRBV30 with TRBJ1-1; D is undetermined. Germline CDR1 reads GTSNPN; CDR2 reads SVGIG (reference sequence). The CDR3 totals 13 residues. CDR3 sequence: CAWRFVMNTDAFF. The CDR3 region has the DNA TGTGCTTGGAGATTCGTCATGAACACTGATGCTTTCTTT. Full variable domain (rest looked up from reference TRBV30 and TRBJ1-1): SQTIHQWPATLVQPVGSPLSLECTVEGTSNPNLYWYRQAAGRGLQLLFYSVGIGQISSEVPQNLSASRPQDRQFILSSKKLLLSDSGFYLCAWRFVMNTDAFFGQGTRLTVV.

This clonotype was seen ten or more times. V and J are TRBV18 and TRBJ1-5, with no clear D. Deletions cut 3 bases from V and 5 bases from J, with 14 bases between. The CDR3 sequence is 15 residues long. Germline-derived CDR1 and CDR2 are KGHSH and LQKENI. The CDR3 DNA is TGTGCCAGCTCACCGGGATCGGGCACACATCAGCCCCAGCATTTT. Residues: CASSPGSGTHQPQHF.

This clonotype came up once. The gene calls are TRBV11-2 and TRBJ2-1; TRBD2 matches at 9 bases. Germline V gene data show CDR1 as SGHAT and CDR2 as FQNNGV. V lost 0 bases to trimming and J lost 10 bases; unmatched junction nucleotides: 13. The CDR3 is 17 amino acids. CDR3 sequence reads: CASSLDRSGRFYYEQFF. CDR3 DNA: TGTGCCAGCAGCTTAGATAGGAGCGGGAGGTTCTACTACGAGCAGTTCTTC.

Remarks on this clonotype: Here the CDR3 omits its conserved ending phenylalanine or tryptophan, so a read error is the likely source. The chain employs TRBV5-5 and TRBJ2-2; D gene uncertain. Germline V lookup: CDR1 SGHKS, CDR2 YYEKEE (reference sequence). Trimming removed 5 bases at V and 3 bases at J, with 5 bases between. The CDR3 length is 12 residues. CDR3 in DNA: TGTGCCAGCAGACCCCACACCGGGGAGCTGTTTTTA. It yields the protein CASRPHTGELFL.

This chain connects TRBV29-1 to TRBJ2-1; D is perhaps TRBD2 (6 bases). The V end was cut by 1 base, the J end by 5 bases, with 15 bases between. CDR3 length: 15 residues. Germline V gives CDR1 SQVTM, CDR2 ANQGSEA. Here the CDR3 DNA reads TGCAGCGTTGAAGGGAAACGGGGGTTTGACAATGAGCAGTTCTTC. This codes for CSVEGKRGFDNEQFF.

This clonotype was recorded once. An end of the junction does not agree with germline; a read error may underlie this. The V and J genes are TRBV14 and TRBJ1-4; no clear D. There are 13 residues in the CDR3. Germline CDR1 and CDR2: SGHDN and FVKESK. The CDR3 nucleotides are TGTACCAGCACCTACACCTTCGAAGGAAAACTGTTTTTT. Protein: CTSTYTFEGKLFF.

Of note for this clonotype: Because the CDR3 is missing its conserved closing phenylalanine or tryptophan, this is likely a read error. The rearrangement uses TRBV29-1 and TRBJ2-1; 8 bases map to TRBD2. The germline gives CDR1 SQVTM, CDR2 ANQGSEA. The CDR3 has 15 amino acids. V dropped 1 base and J dropped 5; count of bases not matched to a gene: 7. Here the CDR3 reads CSVEGKRGLHNEQFL. CDR3 nucleotides: TGCAGCGTTGAAGGGAAGCGGGGGCTTCACAATGAGCAGTTCCTC.

There are many counts of this clonotype. This may come from a read error, since a much larger clone is one base off. This CDR3 fails to terminate in the conserved phenylalanine or tryptophan, so it likely reflects a read error. The J gene is TRBJ2-7, the V gene TRBV5-4; D is possibly TRBD2 (6 bases). The CDR3 has 14 residues. Germline CDR1 SGHNT, CDR2 YYREEE (reference sequence). Between the trimmed V and J ends, which lost 3 bases and 2 bases, there was a span of 12 bases. In DNA form, the CDR3 reads TGTGCCAGCAGCTCAAGGGACTTCCCCTACGAGCAGTACTCC. It codes for CASSSRDFPYEQYS.